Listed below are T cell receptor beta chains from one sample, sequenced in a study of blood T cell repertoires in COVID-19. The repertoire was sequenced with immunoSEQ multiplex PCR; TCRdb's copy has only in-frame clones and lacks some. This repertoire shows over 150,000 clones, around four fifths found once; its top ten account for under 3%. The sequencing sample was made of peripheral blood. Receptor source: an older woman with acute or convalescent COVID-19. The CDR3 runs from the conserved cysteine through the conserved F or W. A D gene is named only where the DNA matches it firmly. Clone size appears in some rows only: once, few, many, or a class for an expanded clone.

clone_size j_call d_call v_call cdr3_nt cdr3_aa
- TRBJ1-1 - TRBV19 TGTGCCAGTTATCAGGGAGAAGCTTTCTTT CASYQGEAFF
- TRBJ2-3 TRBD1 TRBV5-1 TGCGCCAGCAGCTCTTCCGGGACAGGCACAGATACGCAGTATTTT CASSSSGTGTDTQYF
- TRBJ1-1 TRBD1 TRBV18 TGTGCCAGCTCACCGGACAGGGGGCAAATCACTGAAGCTTTCTTT CASSPDRGQITEAFF
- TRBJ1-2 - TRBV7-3 TGTGCCAGCAGCCCGGACAGAAACTATGGCTACACCTTC CASSPDRNYGYTF
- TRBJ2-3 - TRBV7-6 TGTGCCAGCAGCTTTAGCAGAGGTGATACGCAGTATTTT CASSFSRGDTQYF
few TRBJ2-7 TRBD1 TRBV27 TGTGCCAGCCGGACAGGGGAACACTACGAGCAGTACTTC CASRTGEHYEQYF
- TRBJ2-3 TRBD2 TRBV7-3 TGTGCCAGCAGCTTTAGCGGGGGGGCCTCGGTGCAGTATTTT CASSFSGGASVQYF
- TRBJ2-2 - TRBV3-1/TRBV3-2 TGTGCCAGCAGCCAAGATGCGAGAAACACCGGGGAGCTGTTTTTT CASSQDARNTGELFF
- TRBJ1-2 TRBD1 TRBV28 TGTGCCAGCAGTTTAAGGGGGCGCGGTGGCTACACCTTC CASSLRGRGGYTF
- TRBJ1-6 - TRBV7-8 TGTGCCAGCAGCTTACTGGGGAGCGATAATTCACCCCTCCACTTT CASSLLGSDNSPLHF
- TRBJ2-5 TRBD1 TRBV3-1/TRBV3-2 TGTGCCAGCAGCCAAGGAGGGGGCCTAGAGACCCAGTACTTC CASSQGGGLETQYF
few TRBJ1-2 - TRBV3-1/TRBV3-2 TGTGCCAGCAGCCAAGATCGCTGGGGCCGCTATGGCTACACCTTC CASSQDRWGRYGYTF
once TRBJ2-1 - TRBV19 TGTGCCAGTAGTATAGCCAGGACTCACAATGAGCAGTTCTTC CASSIARTHNEQFF
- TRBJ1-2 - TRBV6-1 TGTGCCAGCAGTGAGCCAGACAAACTCTATGGCTACACCTTC CASSEPDKLYGYTF
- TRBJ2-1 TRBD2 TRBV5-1 TGCGCCAGCAGCGGGCTAGCGGGGGCAGATGAGCAGTTCTTC CASSGLAGADEQFF
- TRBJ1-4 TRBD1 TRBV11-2 TGTGCCAGCAGCCCACACAGGGGGAAGACAACTAATGAAAAACTGTTTTTT CASSPHRGKTTNEKLFF
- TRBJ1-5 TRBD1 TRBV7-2 TGTGCCAGCAGCTTAGCTGGGACAGTCGATCAGCCCCAGCATTTT CASSLAGTVDQPQHF
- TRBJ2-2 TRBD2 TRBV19 TGTGCCAGTAGTGCTAGCGGGGGTATCAACACCGGGGAGCTGTTTTTT CASSASGGINTGELFF
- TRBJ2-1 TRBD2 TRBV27 TGTGCCAGCAGTTTTCGACTAGCGGGGCGGAATGAGCAGTTCTTC CASSFRLAGRNEQFF
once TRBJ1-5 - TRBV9 TGTGCCAGCAGCGCCCGGACACCGTTAACAATCACGCCCCAGCATTTT CASSARTPLTITPQHF
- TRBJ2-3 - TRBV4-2 TGTGCCAGCAGCCGAGAAGGGACACCCGGCACAGATACGCAGTATTTT CASSREGTPGTDTQYF